What follows describes a single TCR beta chain. In its sample, this clonotype was seen once. Its binding antigen is unknown. No base quality values were provided; no much bigger clone lies one nucleotide off. A single read is weak support. These data originate in a study of CD4 T cell repertoires and nickel (dated by TCRdb to about 2020). To prepare the library, RT-PCR was applied. Sequenced using an Illumina MiSeq. The public reads were run again by TCRdb, first through fastp at Q25 and then through MiXCR, and only productive beta chains were kept. Rows matching on CDR3 protein sequence are summarized as one entry with the most common DNA and genes. This sample has a few hundred distinct CDR3 sequences in its table, and 65% to 70% of those were observed once. Roughly an eighth of the sample comes from the top ten. The specimen was CD4+ T cells from blood, not recorded whether cultured. The TCR sequence derives from a human donor in a nickel allergy study, with or without nickel allergy (not recorded which). It is not recorded whether this sample comes from one donor or several.

The CDR3 is CASSTGLADAGELFF. The sequenced DNA: TGCGCCAGCAGCACGGGACTAGCGGATGCCGGGGAGCTGTTTTTT. The rearranged segments are TRBV5-1 and TRBJ2-2, and TRBD2 matches 11 of the central bases. The germline V gene supplies CDR1 SGHRS and CDR2 YFSETQ. After removal of 4 bases from V and 6 bases from J, the junction retains 5 bases not matched to a gene. The CDR3 starts with the cysteine, ends with the phenylalanine, and has 15 residues. CDR3 DNA is the only sequence kept; it has 45 bases, read in frame from the first base.